The 5 T cell receptor beta chains below were found in one sample sequenced in a study of blood T cell repertoires in COVID-19. Repertoires were generated with immunoSEQ multiplex PCR, while TCRdb's copy carries only in-frame clones and drops some. The sample has some 110,000 clones, approximately 78% seen once; the top ten hold 7% to 9%. The sample taken for sequencing was peripheral blood. These receptors all come from a man in his 70s with acute or convalescent COVID-19.

The chain has TRBV5-1 and TRBJ2-2; D not resolved. The V gene's germline CDR1 is SGHRS and CDR2 YFSETQ. With 7 bases removed from V and 3 bases from J, the gap between germline ends came to 10 bases. The CDR3 totals 13 residues. The CDR3, as DNA: TGCGCCAGCCGGATGGAGTACACCGGGGAGCTGTTTTTT. Protein product: CASRMEYTGELFF.

V gene TRBV3-1 (or the pseudogene TRBV3-2) combines with J gene TRBJ1-4; D call uncertain. The V end was cut by 1 base, the J end by 10 bases, with 13 bases between. This CDR3 is 14 amino acids long. The germline V gene encodes CDR1 LGHDT and CDR2 YNNKEL (reference sequence). This chain's CDR3 is CASSQGPGYGKLFF. DNA for the CDR3: TGTGCCAGCAGCCAAGGGCCAGGCTATGGAAAACTGTTTTTT.

This clone showed up just a few times. The rearrangement joins TRBV4-2 to TRBJ2-7; 9 nucleotides align to TRBD2. In germline, CDR1 is LGHNA, CDR2 YNFKEQ. The CDR3 contains 14 residues. Trimming took 1 base from V and 12 from J; bases not matched to a gene: 10. The CDR3 loop is CASSQGTSDRRLYF. Here the CDR3 DNA reads TGTGCCAGCAGCCAAGGGACTAGCGATAGGCGGCTGTACTTC.

This chain uses TRBV19 with TRBJ1-1; tentatively, D is TRBD1 (5 bases). The germline CDR1 and CDR2 sequences are LNHDA and SQIVND (reference sequence). The CDR3 is made up of 14 amino acids. With 2 bases removed from V and 3 bases from J, the gap between germline ends came to 10 bases. CDR3 loop: CASSIQGVHTEAFF. The CDR3 nucleotides read TGTGCCAGTAGTATACAAGGGGTCCACACTGAAGCTTTCTTT.

The chain employs TRBV29-1 and TRBJ1-1; the match to TRBD1 covers 8 bases. Germline V gives CDR1 SQVTM, CDR2 ANQGSEA. The CDR3 extends over 12 amino acids. With V trimmed by 8 bases and J by 6 bases, 8 bases remained unmatched. The chain's CDR3 is CSSTQGAAEAFF. The CDR3, as DNA: TGCAGCTCGACCCAGGGGGCCGCTGAAGCTTTCTTT.